The next 20 T cell receptor beta chains were all read from a single sample in a study of shared clonotypes between healthy human individuals. Profiling relied on immunoSEQ multiplex PCR, and the TCRdb table lists in-frame clones only, not all of them. The sample yields more than 80,000 clones, 65% to 70% seen once. What was sequenced was memory CD8+ T cells sorted from blood. Documented subset: CD45RO+ cells pooled with CCR7-negative TemRA cells. The source of these receptors is a man in his thirties or forties in good health.

The chain carries TRBV10-2 and TRBJ1-2; TRBD1 matches at 10 bases. V was pared by 5 bases and J by 3 bases, with 15 bases of the junction left unmatched. The CDR3 is 18 residues long. The germline V gene encodes CDR1 WSHSY and CDR2 SAAADI. The CDR3 DNA is TGCGCCAGCAGTAGTAGTCCGGGACAGGGGCCTATTCACTATGGCTACACCTTC. This encodes CASSSSPGQGPIHYGYTF.

Worth noting for this clone: Mismatch with germline at one junction end may stem from a read error. The chain links TRBV10-2 to TRBJ2-7; D remains unclear. This CDR3 is built from 11 residues. Germline V gene lookup returns CDR1 WSHSY and CDR2 SAAADI. CDR3 amino acids: CASSDYAEEYF. The CDR3 DNA reads TGCGCCAGCAGTGACTACGCCGAGGAGTACTTC.

The table lists this clone with many counts. V and J are TRBV9 and TRBJ2-2, with TRBD2 matching 11 bases. V dropped 4 bases and J dropped 8; count of bases not matched to a gene: 10. Germline-derived CDR1 and CDR2 are SGDLS and YYNGEE. This CDR3 region has 16 residues. In nucleotides, the CDR3 is TGTGCCAGCAGCCCCCCCGGAGTAGCGGGAGGGGGGGAGCTGTTTTTT. The encoded protein is CASSPPGVAGGGELFF. Based on the CDR3 plus reference TRBV9 and TRBJ2-2, the full variable domain is DSGVTQTPKHLITATGQRVTLRCSPRSGDLSVYWYQQSLDQGLQFLIQYYNGEERAKGNILERFSAQQFPDLHSELNLSSLELGDSALYFCASSPPGVAGGGELFFGEGSRLTVL.

This chain joins TRBV13 and TRBJ2-7; D gene ambiguous. The CDR3 totals 14 residues. Germline CDR1 reads PRHDT; CDR2 reads FYEKMQ (reference sequence). The ends were cut back, 2 bases at V and 5 bases at J, with 13 bases in the middle. The CDR3 DNA reads as TGTGCCAGCAGCTTAAGACCCCGGGTAAACGAGCAGTACTTC. As protein: CASSLRPRVNEQYF. The complete variable domain, with remaining parts taken from reference TRBV13 and TRBJ2-7, reads AAGVIQSPRHLIKEKRETATLKCYPIPRHDTVYWYQQGPGQDPQFLISFYEKMQSDKGSIPDRFSAQQFSDYHSELNMSSLELGDSALYFCASSLRPRVNEQYFGPGTRLTVT.

This chain links TRBV28 with TRBJ2-1; 8 positions match TRBD2. This CDR3 comprises 13 residues. The germline CDR1 and CDR2 sequences are MDHEN and SYDVKM. The junction had 7 bases not matched to a gene; V was cut back by 7 bases and J by 8 bases. CDR3 sequence: CASTTSASHEQFF. DNA of the CDR3: TGTGCCAGCACGACTAGCGCCTCACATGAGCAGTTCTTC.

This clone was counted between two and nine times. The V and J genes are TRBV28 and TRBJ1-2; no definite D call. The V gene's germline CDR1 is MDHEN and CDR2 SYDVKM. Deletions cut 6 bases from V and 5 bases from J, with 16 bases between. CDR3 length: 14 residues. The DNA for the CDR3 is TGTGCCAGCAGCTTCCCAGGAGTACTTTATGGCTACACCTTC. Its protein product is CASSFPGVLYGYTF.

The chain couples TRBV5-4 to TRBJ2-1; 10 nucleotides align to TRBD2. With 4 bases clipped from V and 4 bases from J, the junction kept 5 bases outside the gene matches. CDR3 length: 15 residues. Germline CDR1 reads SGHNT; CDR2 reads YYREEE (reference sequence). The CDR3: CASSPGTSEYNEQFF. CDR3 in DNA: TGTGCCAGCAGCCCCGGGACTAGCGAGTACAATGAGCAGTTCTTC.

The chain combines TRBV29-1 with TRBJ2-2; D may correspond to TRBD1 or TRBD2 (5 bases each). V gave up 7 bases and J gave up 2 bases, with 14 bases separating them. CDR1 SQVTM and CDR2 ANQGSEA come from the germline V gene. The CDR3 consists of 14 residues. The CDR3 nucleotides are TGCAGCGCCATATTCAGGGACAACACCGGGGAGCTGTTTTTT. Translation gives CSAIFRDNTGELFF.

The chain uses TRBV9 and TRBJ2-3, with D unclear. Germline loops: CDR1 SGDLS, CDR2 YYNGEE. The CDR3 sequence is 15 residues long. Trimming took 1 base from V and 5 from J, leaving 14 bases between them. CDR3 protein: CASSVTEGRLDTQYF. The DNA for the CDR3 is TGTGCCAGCAGCGTAACCGAAGGACGGTTAGATACGCAGTATTTT.

V usage is TRBV6-5 and J usage is TRBJ1-4, with 8 nucleotides matching TRBD1. With 0 bases clipped from V and 7 bases from J, the junction kept 1 base outside the gene matches. Per germline, CDR1 MNHEY and CDR2 SVGAGI. This CDR3 has 14 residues. The CDR3: CASSYSDRAEKLFF. CDR3 DNA: TGTGCCAGCAGTTACTCGGACAGGGCTGAAAAACTGTTTTTT.

The rearrangement uses TRBV7-3 and TRBJ2-7; D remains unclear. Trimming shortened V by 1 base and J by 3 bases, and 4 bases separated the two germline ends. The CDR3 consists of 12 residues. CDR1 is SGHTA, CDR2 FQGTGA, per germline. The CDR3 is CASSLMFYEQYF. The CDR3 DNA sequence: TGTGCCAGCAGCTTAATGTTCTACGAGCAGTACTTC. Combining the CDR3 with reference TRBV7-3 and TRBJ2-7 gives the whole variable domain GAGVSQTPSNKVTEKGKYVELRCDPISGHTALYWYRQSLGQGPEFLIYFQGTGAADDSGLPNDRFFAVRPEGSVSTLKIQRTERGDSAVYLCASSLMFYEQYFGPGTRLTVT.

The sample holds a few counts of this clone. The chain has TRBV11-2 and TRBJ2-1, with TRBD1 identical over 7 bases. V was pared by 3 bases and J by 7 bases, with 15 bases of the junction left unmatched. The CDR3 extends over 17 amino acids. Germline CDR1 is SGHAT and CDR2 is FQNNGV. CDR3 in amino acids: CASSFFVSDRVGNEQFF. The CDR3 DNA reads as TGTGCCAGCAGCTTTTTTGTCTCCGACAGGGTTGGAAATGAGCAGTTCTTC.

The sample holds a few counts of this clone. CDR3 loop: CASSQSGGTSSHTQYF. The CDR3 bases are TGTGCCAGCAGCCAATCAGGGGGGACTAGTTCTCATACGCAGTATTTT. The chain couples TRBV28 to TRBJ2-3, with D possibly matching TRBD2 (8 bases). The CDR3 totals 16 residues. V lost 6 bases, J lost 7 bases, and 23 bases lay in between. Germline values: CDR1 MDHEN, CDR2 SYDVKM. The variable domain in full, with the rest retrieved from reference TRBV28 and TRBJ2-3, is DVKVTQSSRYLVKRTGEKVFLECVQDMDHENMFWYRQDPGLGLRLIYFSYDVKMKEKGDIPEGYSVSREKKERFSLILESASTNQTSMYLCASSQSGGTSSHTQYFGPGTRLTVL.

V usage is TRBV7-9 and J usage is TRBJ2-5, with D uncertain. The CDR3 is 18 amino acids. Germline CDR1 is SEHNR and CDR2 is FQNEAQ (reference sequence). With 5 bases removed from V and 8 bases from J, the gap between germline ends came to 30 bases. CDR3 region: CASSDTLDGARVRGTQYF. The CDR3 DNA sequence: TGTGCCAGCAGCGATACCCTGGACGGAGCAAGAGTGAGAGGAACCCAGTACTTC.

The chain combines TRBV6-6 with TRBJ2-5; D ambiguous. The germline gives CDR1 MNHNY, CDR2 SVGAGI (reference sequence). V was pared by 2 bases and J by 0 bases, with 4 bases between. This CDR3 contains 13 residues. Written as DNA, the CDR3 is TGTGCCAGCAGTTACGGAAACCAAGAGACCCAGTACTTC. This sequence encodes CASSYGNQETQYF.

The chain carries TRBV5-1 and TRBJ2-2; the match to TRBD2 covers 13 bases. The CDR3 is 18 amino acids. CDR1 SGHRS and CDR2 YFSETQ come from the germline V gene. The V and J ends lost 4 bases and 4 bases, in that order; junction bases with no gene match: 10. The CDR3 sequence is CASSRGLAGVRFTGELFF. CDR3 bases: TGCGCCAGCAGCCGCGGACTAGCGGGAGTAAGATTCACCGGGGAGCTGTTTTTT.

The chain employs TRBV11-3 and TRBJ2-7; no definite D call. Germline loops: CDR1 SGHNT, CDR2 YENEEA. V lost 1 base and J lost 0, with 7 bases in between. The CDR3 is made up of 14 amino acids. The CDR3 here is CASSLGSSSYEQYF. CDR3 bases: TGTGCCAGCAGCTTAGGGAGCAGCTCCTACGAGCAGTACTTC.

The rearrangement joins TRBV7-6 to TRBJ2-7; possible D gene TRBD1, 6 bases. The CDR3 is 14 amino acids. CDR1 SGHVS and CDR2 FNYEAQ come from the germline V gene. Trimming pared 3 bases from V and 2 bases from J, leaving 11 bases between. The CDR3 bases are TGTGCCAGCAGCTTTGGACAGCCTCCCTACGAGCAGTACTTC. Translated: CASSFGQPPYEQYF.

This clone showed up just a few times. This chain joins TRBV7-9 and TRBJ2-4; TRBD2 is a possible D gene (6 bases). V lost 5 bases and J lost 7, with 18 bases in between. Germline CDR1 and CDR2: SEHNR and FQNEAQ (reference sequence). The CDR3 has 15 amino acids. The CDR3 spells CASSPNGVGSNIQYF. Here the CDR3 DNA reads TGTGCCAGCAGCCCGAATGGGGTCGGGAGCAACATTCAGTACTTC.

The chain links TRBV7-9 to TRBJ2-1; 12 bases map to TRBD2. V was clipped by 4 bases and J by 10 bases; unmatched bases: 14. This CDR3 has 17 residues. The germline gives CDR1 SEHNR, CDR2 FQNEAQ (reference sequence). CDR3 protein: CASSSTGKTSGRREQFF. CDR3 DNA sequence: TGTGCCAGCAGCTCGACAGGAAAGACTAGCGGGAGAAGAGAGCAGTTCTTC.